These T cell receptor beta chains were read from a single sample in a study of cytomegalovirus exposure and HLA in healthy donors. Sequencing was performed with immunoSEQ multiplex PCR; in TCRdb, only in-frame clones are kept and a portion is missing. Of roughly 140,000 clones detected, 79% appear once; the ten largest clones hold around 6.3%. The sequenced sample consisted of PBMCs. The source is a man in his fifties or sixties in good health and CMV-seropositive. CDR3s include the opening cysteine and the closing phenylalanine or tryptophan. The D gene is left open where the match is weak. Where a row states a size, it is once, few, many or the class of an expanded clone; other rows omit it.

size,D,V,J,CDR3,DNA
-,TRBD2,TRBV5-1,TRBJ2-7,CASSLSIAGGPLYF,TGCGCCAGCAGCTTGAGTATAGCGGGAGGGCCCCTGTACTTC
-,TRBD2,TRBV30,TRBJ2-7,CAWSVLSHRASGNLLREQYF,TGTGCCTGGAGTGTCCTCTCCCACAGAGCTAGCGGTAATCTCCTACGAGAGCAGTACTTC
few,-,TRBV5-1,TRBJ1-2,CASSLAPQLLYGYTF,TGCGCCAGCAGCTTGGCCCCACAGCTCCTTTATGGCTACACCTTC
-,-,TRBV28,TRBJ1-2,CASSLDRNNYGYTF,TGTGCCAGCAGTCTCGACAGGAATAACTATGGCTACACCTTC
-,-,TRBV28,TRBJ2-7,CASSPQAGSSYEQYF,TGTGCCAGCAGTCCCCAGGCAGGGTCATCCTACGAGCAGTACTTC
once,-,TRBV5-1,TRBJ2-2,CASSQGNRNTGELFF,TGCGCCAGCAGCCAGGGAAACAGGAACACCGGGGAGCTGTTTTTT
-,TRBD1,TRBV5-1,TRBJ2-2,CASSTGDSRYTGELFF,TGCGCCAGCAGCACCGGGGACAGTAGATACACCGGGGAGCTGTTTTTT
few,TRBD1,TRBV10-1,TRBJ1-6,CASSEGTGGHSPLHF,TGCGCCAGCAGTGAGGGGACAGGGGGCCATTCACCCCTCCACTTT
-,TRBD1,TRBV19,TRBJ1-5,CASSRGEQPQHF,TGTGCCAGTAGCAGGGGGGAGCAGCCCCAGCATTTT
-,TRBD1,TRBV5-4,TRBJ2-2,CASSFGTVNTGELFF,TGTGCCAGCAGCTTCGGGACAGTTAACACCGGGGAGCTGTTTTTT
-,-,TRBV6-1,TRBJ1-1,CASNPGKGGTEAFF,TGTGCCAGCAACCCAGGGAAAGGTGGCACTGAAGCTTTCTTT
few,-,TRBV7-2,TRBJ1-2,CASSLVTGTPNYGYTF,TGTGCCAGCAGCTTAGTGACCGGGACACCTAACTATGGCTACACCTTC
-,TRBD1,TRBV29-1,TRBJ2-7,CSVETRDSSYEQYF,TGCAGCGTTGAAACCCGGGACAGCTCCTACGAGCAGTACTTC
-,-,TRBV6-1,TRBJ2-1,CASRVEGEQFF,TGTGCCAGCAGGGTGGAGGGTGAGCAGTTCTTC
few,TRBD1,TRBV28,TRBJ1-2,CASSSGTGNELPYGYTF,TGTGCCAGCAGTTCCGGGACAGGAAACGAACTACCATATGGCTACACCTTC
-,TRBD1,TRBV27,TRBJ1-2,CASSPISRQGAEGYTF,TGTGCCAGCAGTCCCATATCCCGACAGGGTGCGGAAGGCTACACCTTC
-,TRBD2,TRBV27,TRBJ2-1,CASSAFSGRDDEQFF,TGTGCCAGCAGCGCCTTTAGCGGGAGGGACGATGAGCAGTTCTTC
-,TRBD1,TRBV6-6,TRBJ1-3,CASSYHDRVSGNTIYF,TGTGCCAGCAGTTACCACGACAGGGTATCGGGAAACACCATATATTTT
once,TRBD2,TRBV7-6,TRBJ2-1,CASSLMTSGSYNEQFF,TGTGCCAGCAGCTTAATGACTAGCGGCTCCTACAATGAGCAGTTCTTC
-,TRBD1,TRBV5-8,TRBJ1-1,CASSLGLAGTGVLEAFF,TGTGCCAGCAGCTTGGGGCTGGCAGGGACAGGGGTTTTAGAAGCTTTCTTT
few,-,TRBV30,TRBJ2-7,CAWSSPVPYEQYF,TGTGCCTGGAGTTCCCCAGTCCCCTACGAGCAGTACTTC
-,-,TRBV5-1,TRBJ2-4,CASREDPAKNIQYF,TGCGCCAGCAGAGAGGATCCAGCCAAAAACATTCAGTACTTC
-,TRBD2,TRBV27,TRBJ2-1,CASRTSGSSYNEQFF,TGTGCCAGCAGAACTAGCGGTAGCTCCTACAATGAGCAGTTCTTC
-,-,TRBV28,TRBJ2-6,CASRRTVSSGANVLTF,TGTGCCAGCAGACGGACAGTAAGCTCTGGGGCCAACGTCCTGACTTTC
-,TRBD1,TRBV25-1,TRBJ2-3,CASSEGQKANTQYF,TGTGCCAGCAGTGAGGGACAGAAGGCAAATACGCAGTATTTT